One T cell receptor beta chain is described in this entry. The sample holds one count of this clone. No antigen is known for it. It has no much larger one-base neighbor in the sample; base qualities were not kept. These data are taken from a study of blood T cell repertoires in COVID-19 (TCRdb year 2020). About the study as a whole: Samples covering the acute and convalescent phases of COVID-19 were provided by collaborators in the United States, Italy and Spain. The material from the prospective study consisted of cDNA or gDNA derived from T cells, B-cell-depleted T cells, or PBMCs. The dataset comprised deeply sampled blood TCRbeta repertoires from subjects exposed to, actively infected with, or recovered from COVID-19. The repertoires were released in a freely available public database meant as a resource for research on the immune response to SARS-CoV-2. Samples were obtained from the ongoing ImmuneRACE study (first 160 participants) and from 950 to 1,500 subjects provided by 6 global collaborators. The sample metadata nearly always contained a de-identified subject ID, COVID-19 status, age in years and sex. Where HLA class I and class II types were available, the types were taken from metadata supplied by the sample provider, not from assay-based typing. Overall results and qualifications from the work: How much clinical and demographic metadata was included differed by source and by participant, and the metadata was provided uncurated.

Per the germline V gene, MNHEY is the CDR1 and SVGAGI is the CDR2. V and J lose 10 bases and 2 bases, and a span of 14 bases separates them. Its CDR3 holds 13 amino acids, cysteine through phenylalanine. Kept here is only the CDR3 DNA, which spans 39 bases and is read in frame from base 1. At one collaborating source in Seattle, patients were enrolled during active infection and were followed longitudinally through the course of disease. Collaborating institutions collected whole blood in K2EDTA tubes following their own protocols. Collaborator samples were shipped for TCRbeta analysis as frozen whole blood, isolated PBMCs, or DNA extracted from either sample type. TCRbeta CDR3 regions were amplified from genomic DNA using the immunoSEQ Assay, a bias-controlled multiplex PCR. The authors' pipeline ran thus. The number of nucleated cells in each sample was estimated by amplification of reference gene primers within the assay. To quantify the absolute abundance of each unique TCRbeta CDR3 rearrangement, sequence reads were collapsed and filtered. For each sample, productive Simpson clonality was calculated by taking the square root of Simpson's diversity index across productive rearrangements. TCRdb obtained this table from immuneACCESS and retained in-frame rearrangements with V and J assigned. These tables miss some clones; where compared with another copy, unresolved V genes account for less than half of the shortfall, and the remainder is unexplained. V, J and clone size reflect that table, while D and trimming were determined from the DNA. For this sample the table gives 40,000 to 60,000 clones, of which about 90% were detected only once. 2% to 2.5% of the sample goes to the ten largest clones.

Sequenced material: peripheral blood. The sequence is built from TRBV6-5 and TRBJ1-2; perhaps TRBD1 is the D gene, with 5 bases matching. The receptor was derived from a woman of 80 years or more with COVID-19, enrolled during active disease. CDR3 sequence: CATRIDRNYGYTF. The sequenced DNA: TGTGCCACCCGAATAGACAGAAACTATGGCTACACCTTC.